Following are 13 T cell receptor beta chains from one sample sequenced in a study of cytomegalovirus exposure and HLA in healthy donors. A multiplex PCR was run with 60 Vbeta primers and 13 Jbeta primers. Sequencing was performed with immunoSEQ multiplex PCR; in TCRdb, only in-frame clones are kept and a portion is missing. This sample contains about 170,000 clones. The sequenced sample was PBMCs. These receptors came from a woman aged 55-70 years in good health and CMV-seronegative.

In DNA form, the CDR3 reads TGTGCCAGCAGCCGGGGGGGTGAGAAAGCTTTCTTT. Translating gives CASSRGGEKAFF. The V gene is TRBV7-9, the J gene TRBJ1-1; TRBD1 is a possible D gene (5 bases). The CDR3 is 12 residues long. Per germline, CDR1 SEHNR and CDR2 FQNEAQ (reference sequence). V was clipped by 5 bases and J by 9 bases, with 13 bases between them.

The J gene is TRBJ2-5, the V gene TRBV4-1; 9 bases fit TRBD1. Losses at the gene ends were 5 bases for V and 4 bases for J; bases not matched to a gene: 14. Germline assignment: CDR1 MGHRA and CDR2 YSYEKL. This CDR3 spans 17 amino acids. This CDR3 is CASSARPVTGGRETQYF. In DNA, the CDR3 is TGCGCCAGCAGCGCCCGGCCCGTTACAGGGGGCAGAGAGACCCAGTACTTC.

This sequence joins TRBV6-4 and TRBJ2-1, with 13 bases fitting TRBD2. V shed 2 bases and J 6 bases; nucleotides not matched to a gene: 13. This CDR3 comprises 19 residues. Germline lookup yields CDR1 MRHNA and CDR2 SNTAGT. The CDR3 spells CASSDGTGCRTSGSNEQFF. The CDR3 nucleotides are TGTGCCAGCAGTGACGGGACAGGCTGCCGGACTAGCGGGAGCAATGAGCAGTTCTTC.

The chain recombines TRBV7-3 with TRBJ2-1; 9 positions agree with TRBD1. V was pared by 2 bases and J by 3 bases, with 8 bases of the junction left unmatched. The CDR3 totals 17 residues. Looked up from germline, CDR1 is SGHTA and CDR2 is FQGTGA. CDR3 loop: CASSLSSGTGFYNEQFF. The CDR3 DNA reads as TGTGCCAGCAGCTTATCATCCGGGACAGGGTTCTACAATGAGCAGTTCTTC.

The chain recombines TRBV2 with TRBJ1-2, with TRBD1 identical over 10 bases. The V segment lost 6 bases and the J segment 1 base; nucleotides outside the gene matches: 8. The V gene's germline CDR1 is SNHLY and CDR2 FYNNEI. This CDR3 spans 16 amino acids. The CDR3 loop reads CASSLLGQGNNYGYTF. The CDR3 nucleotides read TGTGCCAGCAGCCTTCTGGGACAGGGGAATAACTATGGCTACACCTTC.

The chain links TRBV27 to TRBJ2-7; TRBD2 agrees at 7 bases. The CDR3 is 15 residues long. V lost 6 bases and J lost 4; bases outside the gene matches: 12. Germline CDR1 MNHEY, CDR2 SMNVEV (reference sequence). The CDR3: CASRIGGSGGYEQYF. The CDR3 nucleotides read TGTGCCAGCAGGATTGGCGGGAGTGGGGGGTACGAGCAGTACTTC.

The V call is TRBV27, the J call TRBJ1-2; the D gene is possibly TRBD1 (6 bases). The germline V gene has CDR1 MNHEY and CDR2 SMNVEV (reference sequence). There are 14 residues in the CDR3. Trimming cost V 6 bases and J 4 bases, with 15 bases left between them. CDR3 protein: CASSTGTLLYGYTF. The DNA for the CDR3 is TGTGCCAGCAGCACCGGGACACTACTCTATGGCTACACCTTC.

The CDR3, as DNA: TGTGCCAGCAGCTTAGGACAGGGCGGCTATGGCTACACCTTC. This codes for CASSLGQGGYGYTF. The chain joins TRBV5-5 to TRBJ1-2, with 8 nucleotides matching TRBD1. The CDR3 has 14 residues. After removal of 2 bases from V and 4 bases from J, the junction contained 4 bases not matched to a gene. The germline gives CDR1 SGHKS, CDR2 YYEKEE (reference sequence).

V and J are TRBV10-3 and TRBJ1-5; D uncertain. The length of the CDR3 is 12 residues. The V end lost 2 bases, the J end lost 5 bases, and 4 bases lay between the germline ends. Looked up from germline, CDR1 is ENHRY and CDR2 is SYGVKD. The CDR3 loop is CAISEVDQPQHF. The CDR3 DNA sequence: TGTGCCATCAGTGAGGTAGATCAGCCCCAGCATTTT.

Details on this clone: This sample also contains other DNA sequences that code for the same CDR3. The chain recombines TRBV11-2 with TRBJ2-7; D uncertain. The CDR3 consists of 12 residues. V lost 0 bases to trimming and J lost 4 bases, with 4 bases between them. Germline CDR1 and CDR2: SGHAT and FQNNGV. In nucleotides, the CDR3 is TGTGCCAGCAGCTTAGATCGGTACGAGCAGTACTTC. This translates into CASSLDRYEQYF.

This chain links TRBV7-9 with TRBJ2-1; D perhaps matches TRBD2 (6 bases). V was shortened by 7 bases and J by 0 bases, with 13 bases between the two germline ends. Per the germline V gene, CDR1 is SEHNR and CDR2 is FQNEAQ (reference sequence). This CDR3 is 15 amino acids long. The CDR3 sequence: CASINRESSYNEQFF. In nucleotides, the CDR3 is TGTGCCAGCATTAACCGGGAGAGCTCCTACAATGAGCAGTTCTTC.

The chain carries TRBV4-1 and TRBJ1-2; 7 bases match TRBD1. This CDR3 is built from 14 residues. The V and J ends lost 2 bases and 7 bases, in that order; junction bases with no gene match: 7. Germline CDR1 and CDR2: MGHRA and YSYEKL. The CDR3 DNA is TGCGCCAGCAGCCAAATAGGACAGGCTGCTGGCTACACCTTC. Translated: CASSQIGQAAGYTF.

The V and J genes are TRBV19 and TRBJ2-5, with 8 nucleotides matching TRBD1. This CDR3 region has 13 residues. Germline CDR1 reads LNHDA; CDR2 reads SQIVND (reference sequence). V lost 3 bases, J lost 5 bases, and 2 bases stayed unmatched. CDR3 sequence (DNA): TGTGCCAGTAGTATCAGGGGGCTGGAGACCCAGTACTTC. Protein product: CASSIRGLETQYF.